This T cell receptor (beta chain) was profiled in a study of Ad26.COV2.S vaccination and SARS-CoV-2 variants (dated by TCRdb to the early 2020s). At the level of the whole study: Vaccine-arm donors were drawn from COV1001, a multicentre, randomized, double-blind, placebo-controlled phase I-IIa trial of Ad26.COV2.S in healthy adults. Ad26.COV2.S was administered intramuscularly at 5 x 10^10 or 1 x 10^11 viral particles, either as a single shot or as two shots given 56 days apart. The specificity and breadth of SARS-CoV-2-reactive T cell receptors after Ad26.COV2.S vaccination were assessed by TCRbeta repertoire sequencing. A total of approximately 30 samples were included in the TCR-sequenced set, comprising 19 Ad26.COV2.S vaccine recipients, 5 placebo recipients and 8 SARS-CoV-2 convalescent individuals. Trial participants were randomized into five groups of five, in which low-dose or high-dose Ad26.COV2.S was given once or twice, or placebo was given on both occasions. Blinding of investigators to trial group allocation was maintained during experiments and outcome assessment.

CDR3 length: 15 amino acids, cysteine to phenylalanine. The kept DNA is CDR3 alone, 45 bases in frame from the first base. V loses 1 base of germline sequence and J loses 2 bases, and the interval between the two ends is 12 bases. As encoded in the germline V gene (reference sequence), CDR1 is LNHNV while CDR2 is YYDKDF. The treatment or condition label, read with the paper, signifies: about 20 received Ad26.COV2.S at low or high dose, single or two shots; about 5 received placebo; per-sample allocation not given. Repertoires of vaccine and placebo recipients were sequenced from samples collected on day 63 after the first injection. Between 29 July and 7 August 2020, Cohort 1b enrolled some 25 adults aged 18-55 years at one site in Boston, USA. Ad26.COV2.S was a replication-incompetent adenovirus type 26 vector that expressed a prefusion-stabilized SARS-CoV-2 spike protein derived from the original Wuhan strain.

Summary of the overall study and its limitations: Compared with placebo recipients, Ad26.COV2.S recipients showed higher spike-specific TCR breadth (P = 0.0014). According to the authors, total T cell responses may have been underestimated by the TCR breadth and depth analyses. Vaccine and placebo recipients had similar non-spike TCR breadth, a finding consistent with the vaccine containing only spike. After vaccination, spike-specific CD8+ and CD4+ T cell responses were reported to show substantial breadth. Comparing responses between vaccine doses or regimens was not something the study was powered to do.

Worth noting for this clone: The target of this receptor is not known. It has no much larger one-base neighbor in the sample; base qualities were not kept.

The immunoSEQ Assay was the method used to sequence TCRbeta CDR3 regions. After extraction, genomic DNA underwent amplification by bias-controlled multiplex PCR, followed by high-throughput sequencing. The original pipeline was this. To quantify the absolute abundance of every unique TCRbeta CDR3 region, sequences were collapsed and filtered. T cell fraction was estimated by normalizing TCRbeta template counts to usable DNA, which was measured by amplifying reference genes present in all nucleated cells. Repertoire TCRs were annotated as SARS-CoV-2-specific when V gene, CDR3 amino acid sequence and J gene were exactly matched to a known reactive TCR set. The reference SARS-CoV-2 TCR set was derived from MIRA and filtered for enrichment in COVID-19-positive ImmuneCODE repertoires, a step that removed public or cross-reactive TCRs. Using the MIRA antigens, annotated TCRs were further analysed by specific ORF or by position within an ORF. Breadth was defined as annotated unique rearrangements over total unique productive rearrangements; depth was the summed frequency of those rearrangements. Two-sided Wilcoxon rank-sum tests were applied when comparing TCR breadth between groups. Held by TCRdb, this immuneACCESS table contains in-frame sequences only and omits some clones. Under half of the omission traces to an unresolved V gene where checked; the cause of the rest is unknown. That table furnishes V, J and clone size, whereas the DNA furnished D and trimming. The sample table holds about 480,000 clones, of which 70% to 90% were seen once. The ten largest make up about 13% of the sample.

The source is a person aged 18-60 years who received the Ad26.COV2.S COVID-19 vaccine or a placebo. The chain joins TRBV15 to TRBJ2-7, with no reliable assignment of the D segment. The input for sequencing was peripheral blood, taken in a trial of Ad26.COV2.S vaccine versus placebo. The CDR3 region has the sequence CATSRVGSGAYEQYF. The bases are TGTGCCACCAGCAGAGTCGGCAGTGGTGCCTACGAGCAGTACTTC. The full variable domain, completed from the reference TRBV15 and TRBJ2-7 proteins outside the CDR3, reads DAMVIQNPRYQVTQFGKPVTLSCSQTLNHNVMYWYQQKSSQAPKLLFHYYDKDFNNEADTPDNFQSRRPNTSFCFLDIRSPGLGDTAMYLCATSRVGSGAYEQYFGPGTRLTVT.